A selection of T cell receptor beta chains follows, all from one sample in a study of a mutant IDH1 vaccine in newly diagnosed glioma. The antigens for these receptors are not known. Profiling relied on immunoSEQ multiplex PCR, and the TCRdb table lists in-frame clones only, not all of them. The sample shows about 36,000 clones, 75% to 85% of them seen only once. The sequences come from peripheral blood mononuclear cells (PBMCs), collected from a glioma patient whose treatment included an IDH1 peptide vaccine. All receptors come from a woman aged 25-40 years with glioma. Some clones in this sample may be carry-over from other donors' samples. CDR3s include the opening cysteine and the closing phenylalanine or tryptophan. D genes are given only for firm matches. Rows may omit the clone size; those that give it use once, few, many or a size class.

DNA | CDR3 | D | J | V | size
TGTGCCAGCAGCCTTAGGTCCCCGACGGTTTCTTCCGATAATGAGCAGTTCTTC | CASSLRSPTVSSDNEQFF | NA | TRBJ2-1 | TRBV21-1 | NA
TGTGCCAGCAGTTTGTACCGGGGCGTTCAAGAGACCCAGTACTTC | CASSLYRGVQETQYF | NA | TRBJ2-5 | TRBV5-4 | NA
TGTGCCTGGGGGCAGGATATTATTTTCGGGCAGTTCTTC | CAWGQDIIFGQFF | NA | TRBJ2-1 | TRBV30 | once
TGCGCCAGCAGCTACGGACAGGGGGCTCGGGAGCAGTACTTC | CASSYGQGAREQYF | TRBD1 | TRBJ2-7 | TRBV5-1 | NA
TGTGCCAGCAGCTTCGAGGGCGTTTGGAACACTGAAGCTTTCTTT | CASSFEGVWNTEAFF | NA | TRBJ1-1 | TRBV11-2 | NA
TGTGCCAGCAGCCATTGGCCGAACACTGAAGCTTTCTTT | CASSHWPNTEAFF | NA | TRBJ1-1 | TRBV14 | once
TGTGCTAGCAGGGAGATGGGGTTACCCCCTGAAGCTTTCTTT | CASREMGLPPEAFF | NA | TRBJ1-1 | TRBV7-7 | NA
TGTGCCAGCTCTCCGGGACAGGGGAGAAATCAGCCCCAGCATTTT | CASSPGQGRNQPQHF | TRBD1 | TRBJ1-5 | TRBV18 | NA
TGTGCCAGCAGCTGGGTGGCGCGGGAGAGCTCCTACGAGCAGTACTTC | CASSWVARESSYEQYF | TRBD2 | TRBJ2-7 | TRBV7-8 | NA
TGTGCCAGCAGCCCCCCCGCGGTTTCCTACGAGCAGTACTTC | CASSPPAVSYEQYF | NA | TRBJ2-7 | TRBV11-2 | NA
TGTGCCAGCAGTTCCCCCCCTAGGATGGAGACCCAGTACTTC | CASSSPPRMETQYF | NA | TRBJ2-5 | TRBV28 | NA
TGCAGCGTTGAAGCTGGAAAACCCTACGAGCAGTACTTC | CSVEAGKPYEQYF | NA | TRBJ2-7 | TRBV29-1 | few
TGCGCCAGCAGCCAAGAACCGGGACAGAACACTGAAGCTTTCTTT | CASSQEPGQNTEAFF | NA | TRBJ1-1 | TRBV4-1 | NA
TGTGCCAGCACCGCCTACATATCGAGGTGGGACACTGAAGCTTTCTTT | CASTAYISRWDTEAFF | NA | TRBJ1-1 | TRBV14 | once